This T cell receptor (beta chain) derives from a study of blood T cell repertoires in COVID-19. The CDR3 is 12 amino acids. Between the trimmed V and J ends, which lost 7 bases and 4 bases, there was a span of 8 bases. From germline, CDR1 is LNHDA and CDR2 SQIVND (reference sequence). Authors' methods: It was from reference gene primer amplification that nucleated cell counts were estimated. The protocol was immunoSEQ multiplex PCR, while the TCRdb copy is restricted to in-frame clones and leaves out a portion. V and J calls and clone size are given by that table; D and trimming were obtained from the DNA. The sample carries about 120,000 clones, around 87% recorded once. Patients from Seattle were sampled longitudinally, starting during active infection.

The receptor was isolated from a woman in her sixties with COVID-19, enrolled during active disease. This chain links TRBV19 with TRBJ1-5, with D unclear. Sequenced sample: peripheral blood. As DNA, the CDR3 is TGTGCCAGTATCCCAATGAATCAGCCCCAGCATTTT. Its translation is CASIPMNQPQHF.